Listed below are T cell receptor beta chains from one sample, sequenced in a study of blood T cell repertoires in COVID-19. Using immunoSEQ multiplex PCR, the repertoire was profiled, and TCRdb retains in-frame clones only, with some absent. The profile covers about 46,000 clones, with 70% to 90% appearing a single time and approximately 14% taken by the ten largest. The sequencing input was peripheral blood. These receptors were obtained from a human donor in a cohort sampled during active COVID-19. The donor label of this sample is uncertain. Each CDR3 is given with its conserved first and last residue. Each record gives: clone size, V gene, D gene, J gene, CDR3 DNA, CDR3 protein. The D gene is left open where the match is weak. Rows give clone size only sometimes, using once, few, many, or a class for an expanded clone.

clone_size: -
v_call: TRBV11-2
d_call: -
j_call: TRBJ2-7
cdr3_nt: TGTGCCAGCAGCTTAGGTCTAGGGGCCATCTCCTTC
cdr3_aa: CASSLGLGAISF

clone_size: -
v_call: TRBV6-5
d_call: -
j_call: TRBJ2-7
cdr3_nt: TGTGCCAGCAGTTACTTTACAGGGAGGGCGTACGAGCAGTACTTC
cdr3_aa: CASSYFTGRAYEQYF

clone_size: -
v_call: TRBV5-1
d_call: -
j_call: TRBJ2-7
cdr3_nt: TGCGCCAGCAGCTTGTTTCCAGGCTACGAGCAGTACTTC
cdr3_aa: CASSLFPGYEQYF

clone_size: -
v_call: TRBV20-1
d_call: -
j_call: TRBJ2-7
cdr3_nt: TGCAGTGCAGGCGGATCCGGAGGAAAGTACTTC
cdr3_aa: CSAGGSGGKYF

clone_size: -
v_call: TRBV19
d_call: TRBD1
j_call: TRBJ2-1
cdr3_nt: TGTGCCAGTAGTATCGGGACAGATAGCTACAATGAGCAGTTCTTC
cdr3_aa: CASSIGTDSYNEQFF

clone_size: -
v_call: TRBV25-1
d_call: TRBD1
j_call: TRBJ1-1
cdr3_nt: TGTGCCAGCAGGAGTACGGGACAGGGGAGCACTGAAGCTTTCTTT
cdr3_aa: CASRSTGQGSTEAFF

clone_size: -
v_call: TRBV4-1
d_call: -
j_call: TRBJ2-7
cdr3_nt: TGCGCCAGCAGCCAATTTACCTCCGGGAAGGAGGGGCAGTACTTC
cdr3_aa: CASSQFTSGKEGQYF

clone_size: -
v_call: TRBV2
d_call: -
j_call: TRBJ2-2
cdr3_nt: TGTGCCAGCAGTGAAGACAAGACAGCGAACACCGGGGAGCTGTTTTTT
cdr3_aa: CASSEDKTANTGELFF

clone_size: -
v_call: TRBV6-2/TRBV6-3
d_call: TRBD1
j_call: TRBJ1-2
cdr3_nt: TGTGCCAGCAGTTCTCTTCCGGGACAGGGAAACTATGGCTACACCTTC
cdr3_aa: CASSSLPGQGNYGYTF

clone_size: medium-sized
v_call: TRBV2
d_call: TRBD1
j_call: TRBJ2-7
cdr3_nt: TGTGCCAGCATGGGACAGGGCGAAAGGTACTTC
cdr3_aa: CASMGQGERYF

clone_size: -
v_call: TRBV5-6
d_call: TRBD1
j_call: TRBJ2-5
cdr3_nt: TGTGCCAGCAGCTTGGGGGGACAGCCCCGGACCCAGTACTTC
cdr3_aa: CASSLGGQPRTQYF

clone_size: -
v_call: TRBV28
d_call: TRBD1
j_call: TRBJ2-2
cdr3_nt: TGTGCCAGCAGTCCAGGGGGCGCGGGCACCGGGGAGCTGTTTTTT
cdr3_aa: CASSPGGAGTGELFF

clone_size: -
v_call: TRBV6-5
d_call: -
j_call: TRBJ2-1
cdr3_nt: TGTGCCAGCAGACCTACTAGCTACGTCTACAATGAGCAGTTCTTC
cdr3_aa: CASRPTSYVYNEQFF

clone_size: -
v_call: TRBV3-1/TRBV3-2
d_call: TRBD2
j_call: TRBJ2-7
cdr3_nt: TGTGCCAGCAGCCCGGGACTAGCGGGGGCCCGGTACGAGCAGTACTTC
cdr3_aa: CASSPGLAGARYEQYF

clone_size: -
v_call: TRBV4-2
d_call: -
j_call: TRBJ2-1
cdr3_nt: TGTGCCAGCAGCCAAGGAAGTCAGGGTGACAATGAGCAGTTCTTC
cdr3_aa: CASSQGSQGDNEQFF

clone_size: -
v_call: TRBV6-6
d_call: -
j_call: TRBJ2-7
cdr3_nt: TGTGCCAGCAGTTACACTGACAGAGCCTACGAGCAGTACTTC
cdr3_aa: CASSYTDRAYEQYF

clone_size: -
v_call: TRBV30
d_call: TRBD1
j_call: TRBJ2-5
cdr3_nt: TGTGCCTGGACAGGGGGCCAAGAGACCCAGTACTTC
cdr3_aa: CAWTGGQETQYF

clone_size: -
v_call: TRBV27
d_call: TRBD1
j_call: TRBJ1-5
cdr3_nt: TGTGCCAGCAGGGGACAGGGAGGGTTTCGCAATCAGCCCCAGCATTTT
cdr3_aa: CASRGQGGFRNQPQHF

clone_size: -
v_call: TRBV2
d_call: -
j_call: TRBJ1-3
cdr3_nt: TGTGCCAGCAGTGAAGACAGGTACTCTGGAAACACCATATATTTT
cdr3_aa: CASSEDRYSGNTIYF

clone_size: -
v_call: TRBV27
d_call: -
j_call: TRBJ1-5
cdr3_nt: TGTGCCAGCAGTCTCAGGCTGGGCAATCAGCCCCAGCATTTT
cdr3_aa: CASSLRLGNQPQHF

clone_size: -
v_call: TRBV4-1
d_call: -
j_call: TRBJ2-7
cdr3_nt: TGCGCCAGCAGCCAGGCCCCGGGACTGGGGGAGCAGTACTTC
cdr3_aa: CASSQAPGLGEQYF

clone_size: once
v_call: TRBV12-3/TRBV12-4
d_call: -
j_call: TRBJ1-2
cdr3_nt: TGTGCCAGCAGTCAACAGGGATACGCTGGCTACACCTTC
cdr3_aa: CASSQQGYAGYTF

clone_size: -
v_call: TRBV6-5
d_call: -
j_call: TRBJ2-2
cdr3_nt: TGTGCCAGCAGTTACTCGACGGGTAACACCGGGGAGCTGTTTTTT
cdr3_aa: CASSYSTGNTGELFF

clone_size: -
v_call: TRBV4-3
d_call: -
j_call: TRBJ1-2
cdr3_nt: TGCGCCAGCAGCCAAGAGGAGGAAAGCGGCTATGGCTACACCTTC
cdr3_aa: CASSQEEESGYGYTF

clone_size: -
v_call: TRBV7-3
d_call: -
j_call: TRBJ2-2
cdr3_nt: TGTGCCAGCAGCTTAGACAGAAACGCGAACACCGGGGAGCTGTTTTTT
cdr3_aa: CASSLDRNANTGELFF

clone_size: -
v_call: TRBV5-1
d_call: TRBD1
j_call: TRBJ1-1
cdr3_nt: TGCGCCAGCTCTACCGGGACAGGAGTGGCTGAAGCTTTCTTT
cdr3_aa: CASSTGTGVAEAFF

clone_size: -
v_call: TRBV5-1
d_call: TRBD2
j_call: TRBJ2-3
cdr3_nt: TGCGCCAGCAGCTCACAAGGCGGGGGGTTTGGGACAGATACGCAGTATTTT
cdr3_aa: CASSSQGGGFGTDTQYF

clone_size: -
v_call: TRBV29-1
d_call: -
j_call: TRBJ2-7
cdr3_nt: TGCAGCGGATCAGGGGCTGGGGAGCAGTACTTC
cdr3_aa: CSGSGAGEQYF

clone_size: once
v_call: TRBV12-3/TRBV12-4
d_call: -
j_call: TRBJ1-1
cdr3_nt: TGTGCCAGCAGTTTCCAGGGGCAAGCTTTCTTT
cdr3_aa: CASSFQGQAFF

clone_size: -
v_call: TRBV27
d_call: -
j_call: TRBJ1-2
cdr3_nt: TGTGCCAGCAGTTTGAGGGGGACGTTTGGCTACACCTTC
cdr3_aa: CASSLRGTFGYTF

clone_size: -
v_call: TRBV3-1/TRBV3-2
d_call: -
j_call: TRBJ1-6
cdr3_nt: TGTGCCAGCAGCGCGACATATTCACCCCTCCACTTT
cdr3_aa: CASSATYSPLHF

clone_size: -
v_call: TRBV6-5
d_call: TRBD1
j_call: TRBJ1-4
cdr3_nt: TGTGCCAGCAGCGATCCGGGACAGGCCAATGAAAAACTGTTTTTT
cdr3_aa: CASSDPGQANEKLFF

clone_size: -
v_call: TRBV7-2
d_call: TRBD2
j_call: TRBJ2-1
cdr3_nt: TGTGCCAGCGCTATGGTGCGGGGGGTTAACAATGAGCAGTTCTTC
cdr3_aa: CASAMVRGVNNEQFF

clone_size: -
v_call: TRBV2
d_call: TRBD1
j_call: TRBJ1-2
cdr3_nt: TGTGCCAGCACCGGGACAGGGATATCTGGCTACACCTTC
cdr3_aa: CASTGTGISGYTF

clone_size: -
v_call: TRBV9
d_call: TRBD1
j_call: TRBJ1-2
cdr3_nt: TGTGCCAGCAGCCCTGGACAGGGGCCTGGCTACACCTTC
cdr3_aa: CASSPGQGPGYTF

clone_size: -
v_call: TRBV3-1/TRBV3-2
d_call: TRBD1
j_call: TRBJ1-1
cdr3_nt: TGTGCCAGCAGCCTAACGGACAGGGGGCGCGACACTGAAGCTTTCTTT
cdr3_aa: CASSLTDRGRDTEAFF

clone_size: -
v_call: TRBV6-1
d_call: -
j_call: TRBJ2-5
cdr3_nt: TGTGCCAGCAGTGATTCCTCCCAGGGTTTGAAGACCCAGTACTTC
cdr3_aa: CASSDSSQGLKTQYF

clone_size: -
v_call: TRBV27
d_call: -
j_call: TRBJ1-1
cdr3_nt: TGTGCCAGCAGTTTACGCAGGGGCTCTGAAGCTTTCTTT
cdr3_aa: CASSLRRGSEAFF

clone_size: -
v_call: TRBV19
d_call: TRBD1
j_call: TRBJ1-4
cdr3_nt: TGTGCCAGTAGTATATCCAGGGGGCTTGAAAAACTGTTTTTT
cdr3_aa: CASSISRGLEKLFF

clone_size: -
v_call: TRBV5-4
d_call: -
j_call: TRBJ1-1
cdr3_nt: TGTGCCAGCAGCTTGGCGGGCAGGGTCACTGAAGCTTTCTTT
cdr3_aa: CASSLAGRVTEAFF

clone_size: -
v_call: TRBV6-1
d_call: -
j_call: TRBJ2-7
cdr3_nt: TGTGCCAGCAGTGAAGACGACGGGATCTCCTACGAGCAGTACTTC
cdr3_aa: CASSEDDGISYEQYF

clone_size: -
v_call: TRBV4-2
d_call: -
j_call: TRBJ1-4
cdr3_nt: TGTGCCAGCAGCCAAGCGTCCGCAACTAATGAAAAACTGTTTTTT
cdr3_aa: CASSQASATNEKLFF

clone_size: once
v_call: TRBV6-5
d_call: -
j_call: TRBJ1-2
cdr3_nt: TGTGCCAGCAGTAGGGGAAATGTACAGGGAAATGGCTACACCTTC
cdr3_aa: CASSRGNVQGNGYTF

clone_size: -
v_call: TRBV6-5
d_call: -
j_call: TRBJ2-7
cdr3_nt: TGTGCCAGCCGACAACCCAGCTCCTACGAGCAGTACTTC
cdr3_aa: CASRQPSSYEQYF

clone_size: -
v_call: TRBV7-3
d_call: -
j_call: TRBJ2-6
cdr3_nt: TGTGCCAGCAGCCAGGGCAGATCAAGCTCTGGGGCCAACGTCCTGACTTTC
cdr3_aa: CASSQGRSSSGANVLTF

clone_size: -
v_call: TRBV9
d_call: -
j_call: TRBJ1-3
cdr3_nt: TGTGCCAGCAGCATCAGTCCGGGCCCTGGCGGGGACACCATATATTTT
cdr3_aa: CASSISPGPGGDTIYF

clone_size: once
v_call: TRBV10-3
d_call: TRBD1
j_call: TRBJ2-3
cdr3_nt: TGTGCCATCAGTGAGTCGGCAGGGGGTACTAGCACAGATACGCAGTATTTT
cdr3_aa: CAISESAGGTSTDTQYF

clone_size: -
v_call: TRBV19
d_call: -
j_call: TRBJ2-2
cdr3_nt: TGTGCCAGTAGTATAGTCCACGGCACCGGGGAGCTGTTTTTT
cdr3_aa: CASSIVHGTGELFF

clone_size: -
v_call: TRBV6-2/TRBV6-3
d_call: TRBD1
j_call: TRBJ2-3
cdr3_nt: TGTGCCAGCAGCAAGACAGGGGGGACAGATACGCAGTATTTT
cdr3_aa: CASSKTGGTDTQYF

clone_size: -
v_call: TRBV6-1
d_call: TRBD1
j_call: TRBJ1-2
cdr3_nt: TGTGCCAGCAGTGAGGGACAGTTCTATGGCTACACCTTC
cdr3_aa: CASSEGQFYGYTF

clone_size: once
v_call: TRBV28
d_call: -
j_call: TRBJ1-2
cdr3_nt: TGTGCCAGCAGTTTGGGGAGGGGTCAGGGCTACACCTTC
cdr3_aa: CASSLGRGQGYTF

clone_size: once
v_call: TRBV2
d_call: TRBD1
j_call: TRBJ2-3
cdr3_nt: TGTGCCAGCAGTGTCAGGGGGCGCGGAGATACGCAGTATTTT
cdr3_aa: CASSVRGRGDTQYF